The rows below give T cell receptor beta chains drawn from one sample of a study of STAT5B mutations in CD4+ large granular lymphocyte leukemia. Produced via immunoSEQ multiplex PCR; TCRdb's table is partial and in-frame only. The sample has around 33,000 clones; around 81% are singletons. The sequencing input was CD4+ T cells from blood buffy coats. These receptor sequences come from a human donor in good health. The CDR3 runs from the conserved cysteine through the conserved F or W. Each record gives: V gene, clone size, D gene, J gene, CDR3 DNA, CDR3 protein. D genes are given only for firm matches. The size entry is marked missing in some rows and otherwise reads once, few, many or a size class.

V gene: TRBV9
clone size: once
D gene: .
J gene: TRBJ2-5
CDR3 DNA: TGTGCCAGCAGCGTAGGGGTGGTCCGGGAGACCCAGTACTTC
CDR3 protein: CASSVGVVRETQYF

V gene: TRBV23-1
clone size: .
D gene: TRBD1
J gene: TRBJ2-3
CDR3 DNA: TGCGCCAGCAGTCATCGAGGACAGGCCGCAGATACGCAGTATTTT
CDR3 protein: CASSHRGQAADTQYF

V gene: TRBV6-5
clone size: once
D gene: .
J gene: TRBJ2-7
CDR3 DNA: TGTGCCAGCAGTTTTTCCCGGGGGTACGAGCAGTACTTC
CDR3 protein: CASSFSRGYEQYF

V gene: TRBV5-5
clone size: once
D gene: .
J gene: TRBJ2-7
CDR3 DNA: TGTGCCAGCAGCTTTACAGGGAATCGGTGGCAGTACTTC
CDR3 protein: CASSFTGNRWQYF

V gene: TRBV11-2
clone size: .
D gene: TRBD2
J gene: TRBJ2-1
CDR3 DNA: TGTGCCAGCAGCTTGGGACTAGCGGGAGGCTACAATGAGCAGTTCTTC
CDR3 protein: CASSLGLAGGYNEQFF

V gene: TRBV7-9
clone size: .
D gene: .
J gene: TRBJ1-2
CDR3 DNA: TGTGCCAGCAGCTCTGAGTTGAGCGGGTACACCTTC
CDR3 protein: CASSSELSGYTF

V gene: TRBV27
clone size: .
D gene: .
J gene: TRBJ1-5
CDR3 DNA: TGTGCCAGCAGTCCCTCCCGCCTCCGGTCCTACTTTTTGCCCCAGCATTTT
CDR3 protein: CASSPSRLRSYFLPQHF

V gene: TRBV5-4
clone size: .
D gene: TRBD2
J gene: TRBJ2-7
CDR3 DNA: TGTGCCAGTAGCGGGGCTAGCGGGAGCTACGAGCAGTACTTC
CDR3 protein: CASSGASGSYEQYF

V gene: TRBV2
clone size: few
D gene: .
J gene: TRBJ1-1
CDR3 DNA: TGTGCCAGCAGTGAGGACTGGGCAGGGGACACTGAAGCTTTCTTT
CDR3 protein: CASSEDWAGDTEAFF

V gene: TRBV29-1
clone size: .
D gene: .
J gene: TRBJ2-7
CDR3 DNA: TGCAGCGTTAAAGAGTCATCATCCTACGAGCAGTACTTC
CDR3 protein: CSVKESSSYEQYF

V gene: TRBV7-3
clone size: .
D gene: TRBD2
J gene: TRBJ2-1
CDR3 DNA: TGTGCCAGCAGCCCCGGACTAGTCGGTACTGAGCAGTTCTTC
CDR3 protein: CASSPGLVGTEQFF

V gene: TRBV28
clone size: .
D gene: TRBD2
J gene: TRBJ2-2
CDR3 DNA: TGTGCCAGCAGTTTCATATCTGGACTAGCGTCCACCGGGGAGCTGTTTTTT
CDR3 protein: CASSFISGLASTGELFF

V gene: TRBV27
clone size: .
D gene: TRBD1
J gene: TRBJ1-1
CDR3 DNA: TGTGCCAGCAGTTTATTAGGCAGGGGGCGGCACACTGAAGCTTTCTTT
CDR3 protein: CASSLLGRGRHTEAFF

V gene: TRBV5-1
clone size: .
D gene: TRBD1
J gene: TRBJ2-7
CDR3 DNA: TGCGCCAGCAGCTTGGAAGGGGCAGGGGGCGAGCAGTACTTC
CDR3 protein: CASSLEGAGGEQYF

V gene: TRBV5-1
clone size: .
D gene: TRBD2
J gene: TRBJ2-1
CDR3 DNA: TGCGCCAGCAGCTTGGGCCTACTAGCGGGAGGGCCGGATGAGCAGTTCTTC
CDR3 protein: CASSLGLLAGGPDEQFF

V gene: TRBV5-4
clone size: few
D gene: .
J gene: TRBJ1-2
CDR3 DNA: TGTGCCAGCAGCTTGGTGGAGGGCAATGGCTACACCTTC
CDR3 protein: CASSLVEGNGYTF

V gene: TRBV7-2
clone size: once
D gene: .
J gene: TRBJ1-1
CDR3 DNA: TGTGCCAGCAGCCCACAGGCGAACACTGAAGCTTTCTTT
CDR3 protein: CASSPQANTEAFF

V gene: TRBV6-6
clone size: .
D gene: .
J gene: TRBJ1-1
CDR3 DNA: TGTGCCAGCAGTTACTCGGTACAGACGAACACTGAAGCTTTCTTT
CDR3 protein: CASSYSVQTNTEAFF

V gene: TRBV6-4
clone size: .
D gene: .
J gene: TRBJ1-5
CDR3 DNA: TGTGCCAGCAGTGACTCGATCCCGGGACGGACGTTTGGCAATCAGCCCCAGCATTTT
CDR3 protein: CASSDSIPGRTFGNQPQHF

V gene: TRBV19
clone size: .
D gene: TRBD1
J gene: TRBJ2-7
CDR3 DNA: TGTGCCAGTAGTGTGGACAGGGGCCAGCAGTACTTC
CDR3 protein: CASSVDRGQQYF

V gene: TRBV15
clone size: .
D gene: TRBD1
J gene: TRBJ2-7
CDR3 DNA: TGTGCCACCAGCAGGGCAAGAGGGACAGCCTCCTACGAGCAGTACTTC
CDR3 protein: CATSRARGTASYEQYF

V gene: TRBV14
clone size: .
D gene: .
J gene: TRBJ2-3
CDR3 DNA: TGTGCCAGCAGCCAAGGGCAGACCCAAGATACGCAGTATTTT
CDR3 protein: CASSQGQTQDTQYF

V gene: TRBV5-1
clone size: .
D gene: TRBD1
J gene: TRBJ1-2
CDR3 DNA: TGCGCCAGCAGCTTGGAGGGACAGGGACCCTATGGCTACACCTTC
CDR3 protein: CASSLEGQGPYGYTF

V gene: TRBV4-2
clone size: .
D gene: .
J gene: TRBJ1-6
CDR3 DNA: TGTGCCAGCAGCCAAGTTGGGGGGGTTGATAATTCACCCCTCCACTTT
CDR3 protein: CASSQVGGVDNSPLHF

V gene: TRBV10-3
clone size: .
D gene: .
J gene: TRBJ2-7
CDR3 DNA: TGTGCCACCATGGCAGGGAGCTCCTACGAGCAGTACTTC
CDR3 protein: CATMAGSSYEQYF

V gene: TRBV29-1
clone size: .
D gene: TRBD2
J gene: TRBJ2-1
CDR3 DNA: TGCAGCGTTGAAGACCCAGCCGGCGGGAGGGCACACAATGAGCAGTTCTTC
CDR3 protein: CSVEDPAGGRAHNEQFF

V gene: TRBV25-1
clone size: .
D gene: .
J gene: TRBJ1-2
CDR3 DNA: TGTGCCAGCAGTGAGCTGGGGGTGGGCTATGGCTACACCTTC
CDR3 protein: CASSELGVGYGYTF

V gene: TRBV28
clone size: .
D gene: TRBD1
J gene: TRBJ1-3
CDR3 DNA: TGTGCCAGCAGTTTGACAGGGCATTCTGGAAACACCATATATTTT
CDR3 protein: CASSLTGHSGNTIYF

V gene: TRBV30
clone size: .
D gene: .
J gene: TRBJ2-7
CDR3 DNA: TGTGCCTGGAGTTCCTACGAGCAGTACTTC
CDR3 protein: CAWSSYEQYF

V gene: TRBV4-3
clone size: few
D gene: .
J gene: TRBJ1-1
CDR3 DNA: TGCGCCAGCAGCCAGGCCTACAGGGCCTTGAACACTGAAGCTTTCTTT
CDR3 protein: CASSQAYRALNTEAFF

V gene: TRBV11-2
clone size: .
D gene: .
J gene: TRBJ1-3
CDR3 DNA: TGTGCCAGCAGCTTTTTTCAGGGAACTGGAAACACCATATATTTT
CDR3 protein: CASSFFQGTGNTIYF

V gene: TRBV18
clone size: .
D gene: TRBD2
J gene: TRBJ2-3
CDR3 DNA: TGTGCCAGCTCACCACAACTAGCGGGCCGCACAGATACGCAGTATTTT
CDR3 protein: CASSPQLAGRTDTQYF

V gene: TRBV5-1
clone size: .
D gene: TRBD1
J gene: TRBJ2-5
CDR3 DNA: TGCGCCAGCAGTGCCACCGGGACAGGGCAAGAGACCCAGTACTTC
CDR3 protein: CASSATGTGQETQYF

V gene: TRBV5-1
clone size: few
D gene: .
J gene: TRBJ1-1
CDR3 DNA: TGCGCCAGCAGCTCCGGACGGAACAGAGCTGAAGCTTTCTTT
CDR3 protein: CASSSGRNRAEAFF

V gene: TRBV9
clone size: .
D gene: .
J gene: TRBJ1-5
CDR3 DNA: TGTGCCAGCAGCCCCGTCGTCAAAACAGGCAGAACCCCACTTTATAGCAATCAGCCCCAGCATTTT
CDR3 protein: CASSPVVKTGRTPLYSNQPQHF

V gene: TRBV5-1
clone size: .
D gene: .
J gene: TRBJ2-7
CDR3 DNA: TGCGCCAGCAGCTTGGCCGGCGGTGCCTACGAGCAGTACTTC
CDR3 protein: CASSLAGGAYEQYF

V gene: TRBV5-1
clone size: .
D gene: TRBD1
J gene: TRBJ1-4
CDR3 DNA: TGCGCCAGCAGCCCCGGACAGGGAGTAACTAATGAAAAACTGTTTTTT
CDR3 protein: CASSPGQGVTNEKLFF

V gene: TRBV28
clone size: .
D gene: .
J gene: TRBJ2-7
CDR3 DNA: TGTGCCAGCAGCTCGCAATGGGGGCCGGGGGAGCAGTACTTC
CDR3 protein: CASSSQWGPGEQYF

V gene: TRBV28
clone size: .
D gene: .
J gene: TRBJ2-7
CDR3 DNA: TGTGCCAGCAGTCTGGCTGCCGTTCGGGCCTACGAGCAGTACTTC
CDR3 protein: CASSLAAVRAYEQYF

V gene: TRBV4-1
clone size: .
D gene: .
J gene: TRBJ1-3
CDR3 DNA: TGCGCCAGCAGCCGGGGGGGCGCGGATGCTGGAAACACCATATATTTT
CDR3 protein: CASSRGGADAGNTIYF

V gene: TRBV27
clone size: .
D gene: .
J gene: TRBJ2-2
CDR3 DNA: TGTGCCAGCAGTTTATCCCCAGCTAGCAGGAACACCGGGGAGCTGTTTTTT
CDR3 protein: CASSLSPASRNTGELFF

V gene: TRBV14
clone size: .
D gene: TRBD1
J gene: TRBJ2-1
CDR3 DNA: TGTGCCAGCAGCCCTTTTTGGGGACAGGGGGCTAATGAGCAGTTCTTC
CDR3 protein: CASSPFWGQGANEQFF

V gene: TRBV5-1
clone size: .
D gene: .
J gene: TRBJ2-1
CDR3 DNA: TGCGCCAGCAGCTTCTCCGGGACTTTTAACAATGAGCAGTTCTTC
CDR3 protein: CASSFSGTFNNEQFF